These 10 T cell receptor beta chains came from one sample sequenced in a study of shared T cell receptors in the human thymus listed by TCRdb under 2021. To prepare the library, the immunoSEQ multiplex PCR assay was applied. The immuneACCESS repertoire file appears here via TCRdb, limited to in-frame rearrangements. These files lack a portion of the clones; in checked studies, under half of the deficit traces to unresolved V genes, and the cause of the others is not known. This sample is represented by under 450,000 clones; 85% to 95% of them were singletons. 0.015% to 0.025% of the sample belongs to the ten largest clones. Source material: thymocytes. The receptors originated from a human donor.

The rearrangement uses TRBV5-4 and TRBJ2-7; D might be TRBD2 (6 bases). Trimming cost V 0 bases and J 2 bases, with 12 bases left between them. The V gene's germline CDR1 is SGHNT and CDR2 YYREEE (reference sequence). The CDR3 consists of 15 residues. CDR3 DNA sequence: TGTGCCAGCAGCTTGGAGCGCGGGATGACCTACGAGCAGTACTTC. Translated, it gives CASSLERGMTYEQYF.

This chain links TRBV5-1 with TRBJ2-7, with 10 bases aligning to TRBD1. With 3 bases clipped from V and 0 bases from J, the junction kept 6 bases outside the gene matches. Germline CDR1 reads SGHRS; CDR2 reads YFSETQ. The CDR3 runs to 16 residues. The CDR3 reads CASSYRQGATSYEQYF. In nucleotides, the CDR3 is TGCGCCAGCAGCTACAGACAGGGGGCCACCTCCTACGAGCAGTACTTC.

CDR3 in amino acids: CASSPQTVRDREPRERYGYTF. Written as DNA, the CDR3 is TGTGCCAGCTCACCACAGACTGTACGGGACAGGGAACCACGGGAACGGTATGGCTACACCTTC. The V and J genes are TRBV18 and TRBJ1-2; 9 nucleotides match TRBD1. Germline CDR1 and CDR2: KGHSH and LQKENI. V lost 1 base and J lost 5; bases outside the gene matches: 23. This CDR3 has 21 amino acids.

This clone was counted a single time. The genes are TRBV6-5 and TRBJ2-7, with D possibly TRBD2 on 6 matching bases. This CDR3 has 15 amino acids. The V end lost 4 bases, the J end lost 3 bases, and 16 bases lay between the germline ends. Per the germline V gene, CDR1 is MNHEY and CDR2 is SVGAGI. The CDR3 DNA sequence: TGTGCCAGCAGTTCCCTCAGTACGACTAGCTACGAGCAGTACTTC. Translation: CASSSLSTTSYEQYF.

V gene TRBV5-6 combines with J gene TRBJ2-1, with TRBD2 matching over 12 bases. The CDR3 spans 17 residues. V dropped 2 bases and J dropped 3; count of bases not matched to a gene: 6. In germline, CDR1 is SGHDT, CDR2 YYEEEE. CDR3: CASSLRLAGVGYNEQFF. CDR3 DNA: TGTGCCAGCAGCTTACGACTAGCGGGAGTGGGCTACAATGAGCAGTTCTTC.

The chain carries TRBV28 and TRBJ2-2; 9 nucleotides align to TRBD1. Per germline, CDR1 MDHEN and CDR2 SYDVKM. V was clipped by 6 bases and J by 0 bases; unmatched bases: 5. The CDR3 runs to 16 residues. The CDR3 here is CASSSGTGTNTGELFF. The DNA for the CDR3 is TGTGCCAGCAGCTCCGGGACAGGGACGAACACCGGGGAGCTGTTTTTT.

The CDR3 nucleotides are TGTGCCAGCAGCTTAGTTGGGCCCGGGGAAGGGAGGAATGAGCAGTTCTTC. This encodes CASSLVGPGEGRNEQFF. This chain joins TRBV11-3 and TRBJ2-1, with D perhaps matching TRBD2 (6 bases). Germline values: CDR1 SGHNT, CDR2 YENEEA. V was shortened by 1 base and J by 7 bases, with 20 bases between the two germline ends. This CDR3 contains 17 residues.

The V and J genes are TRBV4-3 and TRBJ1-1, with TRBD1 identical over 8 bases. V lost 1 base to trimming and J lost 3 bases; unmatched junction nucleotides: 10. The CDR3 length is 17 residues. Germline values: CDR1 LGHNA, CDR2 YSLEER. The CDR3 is CASSQVGIQGEDTEAFF. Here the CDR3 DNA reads TGCGCCAGCAGCCAAGTCGGAATACAGGGGGAAGACACTGAAGCTTTCTTT.

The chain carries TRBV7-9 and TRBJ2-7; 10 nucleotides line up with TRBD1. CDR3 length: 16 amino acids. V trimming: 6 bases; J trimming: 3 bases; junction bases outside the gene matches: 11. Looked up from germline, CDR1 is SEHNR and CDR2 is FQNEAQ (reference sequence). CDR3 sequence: CASSQTRDRGGYEQYF. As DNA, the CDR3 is TGTGCCAGCAGTCAAACCCGGGACAGGGGTGGCTACGAGCAGTACTTC.

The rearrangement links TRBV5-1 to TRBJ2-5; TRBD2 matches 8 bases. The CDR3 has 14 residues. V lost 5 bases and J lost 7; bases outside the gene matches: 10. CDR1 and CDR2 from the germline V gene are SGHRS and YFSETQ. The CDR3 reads CASRFRGLGTTQYF. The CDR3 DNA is TGCGCCAGCAGGTTCAGGGGACTAGGGACGACCCAGTACTTC. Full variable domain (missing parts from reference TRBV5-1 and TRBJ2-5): KAGVTQTPRYLIKTRGQQVTLSCSPISGHRSVSWYQQTPGQGLQFLFEYFSETQRNKGNFPGRFSGRQFSNSRSEMNVSTLELGDSALYLCASRFRGLGTTQYFGPGTRLLVL.